Given below is one T cell receptor beta chain in context. The target antigen is unknown. The source of the sample is a study of cytomegalovirus exposure and HLA in healthy donors. Study findings and constraints: The dataset shows that most TCR sequences were rare, while some public TCRs occurred in many donors.

Measured with immunoSEQ multiplex PCR; TCRdb has only the in-frame clones, and not every one. The sample includes around 190,000 clones, roughly 88% of them seen just once. With 6 bases clipped from V and 7 bases from J, the junction kept 12 bases outside the gene matches. The CDR3 is 15 amino acids. Germline lookup yields CDR1 LNHDA and CDR2 SQIVND (reference sequence). The clonotype was recovered from a woman in her late teens or twenties in good health and CMV-seronegative. Source material: PBMCs. The chain uses TRBV19 and TRBJ1-5; TRBD1 aligns across 7 bases. This CDR3 reads CASRRQGLEGQPQHF. CDR3 nucleotides: TGTGCCAGTAGGCGACAGGGATTGGAGGGCCAGCCCCAGCATTTT.